Presented here are 20 T cell receptor beta chains from one specimen sequenced in a study of identical twins. TCRdb re-called the 5' RACE reads through MiXCR, storing one row per CDR3 protein. Of some 240,000 distinct CDR3 sequences in the sample, approximately 10% were seen once. Sample: memory T cells sorted from blood. The receptors were gathered from a man aged 50 to 60 in good health.

This clonotype was counted between two and nine times. V usage is TRBV6-1 and J usage is TRBJ2-1, with D tentatively TRBD1 (6 bases). Per germline, CDR1 MNHNS and CDR2 SASEGT. Trimming left V 8 bases short and J 0 bases short, with 17 bases between. This CDR3 is 16 amino acids long. The CDR3, as DNA: TGTGCCAGCGCGAAGGGGGTTTATAGCTCCTACAATGAGCAGTTCTTC. The encoded protein is CASAKGVYSSYNEQFF.

The V gene is TRBV7-9, the J gene TRBJ2-5; 7 bases are shared with TRBD2. V lost 0 bases to trimming and J lost 3 bases; unmatched junction nucleotides: 7. The length of the CDR3 is 16 residues. Germline V CDR1 and CDR2: SEHNR, FQNEAQ (reference sequence). The CDR3 here is CASSLAGAGVKETQYF. CDR3 coding DNA: TGTGCCAGCAGCTTAGCTGGGGCGGGGGTTAAAGAGACCCAGTACTTC.

There are a few counts of this clonotype. This chain uses TRBV28 with TRBJ2-7; D gene ambiguous. Germline CDR1 is MDHEN and CDR2 is SYDVKM. The CDR3 runs to 14 residues. V lost 2 bases to trimming and J lost 2 bases, with 10 bases between them. As DNA, the CDR3 is TGTGCCAGCAGTTTAACCCGACAACCCTACGAGCAGTACTTC. Its protein product is CASSLTRQPYEQYF.

This clonotype was seen many times. The chain is built from TRBV9 and TRBJ2-5; D might be TRBD1 (6 bases). Trimming pared 4 bases from V and 2 bases from J, leaving 12 bases between. From germline, CDR1 is SGDLS and CDR2 YYNGEE. CDR3 length equals 14 residues. CDR3 amino acids: CASSLGTTQETQYF. The DNA for the CDR3 is TGTGCCAGCAGCCTTGGGACAACGCAAGAGACCCAGTACTTC.

This clonotype was observed a handful of times. The chain couples TRBV20-1 to TRBJ2-2, with 10 positions matching TRBD2. The CDR3 spans 18 residues. Germline assignment: CDR1 DFQATT and CDR2 SNEGSKA (reference sequence). Trimming removed 0 bases from V and 4 bases from J; junction bases left unmatched: 11. The CDR3 coding sequence is TGCAGTGCTAGAGATTGGGCTAGCGGGAGTCGTGGCACCGGGGAGCTGTTTTTT. Amino acid sequence: CSARDWASGSRGTGELFF.

This clonotype has a handful of counts. The chain recombines TRBV6-1 with TRBJ1-5; 7 bases are a match to TRBD1. V lost 8 bases, J lost 1 base, and 8 bases stayed unmatched. CDR1 and CDR2 (germline): MNHNS, SASEGT. The CDR3 contains 15 residues. This chain's CDR3 is CASAKTGWSNQPQHF. CDR3 bases: TGTGCCAGCGCCAAGACAGGGTGGAGCAATCAGCCCCAGCATTTT.

This clonotype was observed a handful of times. This chain uses TRBV19 with TRBJ1-5; D unresolved. Between the trimmed V and J ends, which lost 8 bases and 1 base, there was a span of 15 bases. CDR3 length: 15 amino acids. Germline values: CDR1 LNHDA, CDR2 SQIVND (reference sequence). The CDR3 bases are TGTGCCAGTTCCCGGGCGGTCAGGAGCAATCAGCCCCAGCATTTT. Translated, it gives CASSRAVRSNQPQHF.

This clonotype was picked up many times. This chain links TRBV6-5 with TRBJ2-7; TRBD2 is a possible D gene (5 bases). Germline CDR1 MNHEY, CDR2 SVGAGI. Trimming left V 8 bases short and J 4 bases short, with 9 bases between. The CDR3 covers 11 residues. In DNA form, the CDR3 reads TGTGCCAGCCGGGAATTGTACGAGCAGTACTTC. Encoded protein: CASRELYEQYF.

This clonotype was seen repeatedly, ten times or more. The chain carries TRBV20-1 and TRBJ2-1; 7 bases agree with TRBD1. V shed 5 bases and J 5 bases; nucleotides not matched to a gene: 15. The CDR3 contains 16 residues. The V gene's germline CDR1 is DFQATT and CDR2 SNEGSKA (reference sequence). CDR3 protein: CSALLLQGTMNNEQFF. CDR3 nucleotide sequence: TGCAGTGCTCTCTTGTTACAGGGGACAATGAACAATGAGCAGTTCTTC.

The chain employs TRBV7-2 and TRBJ2-3, with 14 positions matching TRBD2. Germline trimming cut 5 bases from V and 5 bases from J; bases unmatched to any gene: 6. This CDR3 comprises 16 residues. The germline V gene encodes CDR1 SGHTA and CDR2 FQGNSA. CDR3 loop: CASSATSGGARDTQYF. In nucleotides, the CDR3 is TGTGCCAGCAGCGCGACTAGCGGGGGGGCGAGAGATACGCAGTATTTT.

The V gene is TRBV11-1, the J gene TRBJ2-5; TRBD1 agrees at 8 bases. V lost 5 bases and J lost 4; bases outside the gene matches: 21. CDR3 length: 19 amino acids. Germline CDR1 reads SGHAT; CDR2 reads FQDESV (reference sequence). This chain's CDR3 is CASSLRRGPGQAPLETQYF. The CDR3 DNA reads as TGTGCCAGCAGCCTACGTAGGGGCCCGGGACAGGCCCCTCTAGAGACCCAGTACTTC.

This clonotype was counted at least ten times. The rearrangement joins TRBV20-1 to TRBJ2-2; D may be TRBD2 (5 bases). Per the germline V gene, CDR1 is DFQATT and CDR2 is SNEGSKA (reference sequence). This CDR3 spans 14 amino acids. V shed 6 bases and J shed 3 bases, with 14 bases lying between them. The CDR3 sequence is CSAPRPGYTGELFF. The CDR3 DNA reads as TGCAGTGCGCCCAGACCGGGGTACACCGGGGAGCTGTTTTTT.

This clonotype was counted only a few times. This chain uses TRBV29-1 with TRBJ2-3; TRBD2 aligns across 8 bases. CDR1 and CDR2 (germline): SQVTM, ANQGSEA. This CDR3 is built from 15 residues. V trimming: 5 bases; J trimming: 6 bases; junction bases outside the gene matches: 13. CDR3 sequence reads: CSVITFAGGGDTQYF. The DNA of the CDR3 is TGCAGCGTTATTACTTTTGCGGGAGGAGGCGATACGCAGTATTTT.

This clonotype was counted at least ten times. V and J are TRBV7-9 and TRBJ2-3, with 8 bases aligning to TRBD1. After removal of 5 bases from V and 1 base from J, the junction contained 20 bases not matched to a gene. Germline V gene lookup returns CDR1 SEHNR and CDR2 FQNEAQ (reference sequence). The CDR3 consists of 20 residues. The CDR3 region has the DNA TGTGCCAGCAGCCATATTGCGGGACAGGCTTTTTCCGAGGGCACAGATACGCAGTATTTT. Translated, it gives CASSHIAGQAFSEGTDTQYF.

This clonotype was seen ten or more times. The CDR3 protein is CSVEGLAGSYEQYF. The CDR3 bases are TGCAGCGTTGAGGGTCTAGCGGGTTCCTACGAGCAGTACTTC. V usage is TRBV29-1 and J usage is TRBJ2-7, with 8 bases aligning to TRBD2. The CDR3 is 14 amino acids. CDR1 is SQVTM and CDR2 is ANQGSEA in the germline V gene. After removal of 3 bases from V and 1 base from J, the junction contained 5 bases not matched to a gene.

The V call is TRBV9, the J call TRBJ2-5, with unresolved D. This CDR3 is 15 amino acids long. V shed 0 bases and J shed 1 base, with 10 bases lying between them. CDR1 and CDR2 (germline): SGDLS, YYNGEE. The CDR3 region has the DNA TGTGCCAGCAGCGTAGGTGCGGTCATCCAAGAGACCCAGTACTTC. Residues: CASSVGAVIQETQYF.

This clonotype was seen a handful of times. This chain connects TRBV12-3 or TRBV12-4 to TRBJ2-1, with 8 bases that match TRBD2. V was pared by 11 bases and J by 0 bases, with 9 bases of the junction left unmatched. The CDR3 sequence is 15 residues long. CDR3 amino acids: CALAGGLDSYNEQFF. CDR3 bases: TGTGCCTTGGCGGGAGGCCTAGACTCCTACAATGAGCAGTTCTTC.

This clonotype was seen many times. The rearrangement links TRBV7-2 to TRBJ1-6; 7 bases are shared with TRBD1. The V and J ends lost 5 bases and 7 bases, in that order; junction bases with no gene match: 8. This CDR3 comprises 15 residues. Germline V gene lookup returns CDR1 SGHTA and CDR2 FQGNSA. The CDR3 nucleotides are TGTGCCAGCAGCCCCCCAGGGGGGGGCAATTCACCCCTCCACTTT. This encodes CASSPPGGGNSPLHF.

This clonotype showed up many times. The rearrangement joins TRBV4-3 to TRBJ2-7; D is undetermined. CDR3 length equals 14 residues. In germline, CDR1 is LGHNA, CDR2 YSLEER. Trimming took 3 bases from V and 3 from J, leaving 12 bases between them. CDR3 sequence: CASSQNLGNYEQYF. DNA of the CDR3: TGCGCCAGCAGCCAGAATCTCGGAAACTACGAGCAGTACTTC.

This clonotype was seen repeatedly, ten times or more. The chain carries TRBV12-3 or TRBV12-4 and TRBJ2-5; D is possibly TRBD1 or TRBD2 (6 bases each). The CDR3 spans 15 residues. V dropped 3 bases and J dropped 6 bases, with 17 bases sitting between them. The CDR3 nucleotides read TGTGCCAGCAGTTTCCAGGACATAGGGGGGAAGACCCAGTACTTC. This encodes CASSFQDIGGKTQYF.